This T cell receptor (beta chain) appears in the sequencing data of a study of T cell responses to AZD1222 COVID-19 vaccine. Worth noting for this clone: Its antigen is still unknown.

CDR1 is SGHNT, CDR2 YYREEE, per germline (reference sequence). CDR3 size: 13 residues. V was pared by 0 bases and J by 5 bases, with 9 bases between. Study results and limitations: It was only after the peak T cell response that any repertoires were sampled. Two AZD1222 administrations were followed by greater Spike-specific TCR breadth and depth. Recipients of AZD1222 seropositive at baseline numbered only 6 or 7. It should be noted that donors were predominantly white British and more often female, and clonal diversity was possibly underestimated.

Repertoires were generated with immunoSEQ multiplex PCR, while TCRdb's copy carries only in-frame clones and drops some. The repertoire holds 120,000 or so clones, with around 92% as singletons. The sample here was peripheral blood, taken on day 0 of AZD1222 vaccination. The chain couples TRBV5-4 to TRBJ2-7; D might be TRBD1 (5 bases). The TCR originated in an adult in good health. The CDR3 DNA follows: TGTGCCAGCAGCTTGGACAGGAGCGACGAGCAGTACTTC. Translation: CASSLDRSDEQYF.